This paragraph reports one T cell receptor beta chain. The antigen remains unidentified. Original methodology: ImmunoSEQ junction-only sequences lacked quality scores, so their filtering differed. Sequenced by immunoSEQ multiplex PCR; TCRdb stores in-frame clones only, minus some. V and J calls and clone size are those listed in that table; D and trimming were worked out from the DNA. The table records 180,000 or so clones, 90% to 95% of them present only once. This entry belongs to a study of shared clonotypes between healthy human individuals. Study overall: CD4 naive cells filled three plates per donor, CD4 memory three, CD8 naive two and CD8 memory one.

Study results and limitations: Sampling covered blood only; tissue repertoires likely differ.

V was pared by 3 bases and J by 6 bases, with 4 bases of the junction left unmatched. This CDR3 comprises 13 residues. Germline lookup yields CDR1 GTSNPN and CDR2 SVGIG (reference sequence). This chain uses TRBV30 with TRBJ1-4; 7 bases map to TRBD1. The specimen was naive CD4+ T cells sorted from blood. Subset here: CD45RA+ positively selected. This TCR was recovered from a woman under 40 in good health. CDR3 nucleotide sequence: TGTGCCTGGAGCCGGACAGGTTATGAAAAACTGTTTTTT. This encodes CAWSRTGYEKLFF.